The 22 T cell receptor beta chains below were found in one sample sequenced in a study of spatial heterogeneity in lung cancer. TCRdb itself ran the 5' RACE reads through MiXCR, one entry per CDR3 protein. The profile shows just over 75,000 distinct CDR3 sequences, approximately 8% of them singletons. Time point noted: sample taken at primary tumor resection. Sequencing was performed on PBMCs, taken at surgery. These receptors all come from a male donor with early-stage non-small cell lung cancer.

This clonotype was seen more than once but under ten times. CDR3 protein: CASSPGTGVNWVMTEAFF. The CDR3 nucleotides read TGCGCCAGCAGTCCCGGGACAGGGGTTAATTGGGTGATGACTGAAGCTTTCTTT. The chain is built from TRBV5-1 and TRBJ1-1; 10 nucleotides line up with TRBD1. V trimming: 5 bases; J trimming: 5 bases; junction bases outside the gene matches: 18. CDR3 length: 18 amino acids. CDR1 SGHRS and CDR2 YFSETQ come from the germline V gene.

This clonotype occurred many times. The chain recombines TRBV6-2 or TRBV6-3 with TRBJ1-1; TRBD1 might be the D (6 bases). The germline V gene has CDR1 MNHEY and CDR2 SVGEGT. V lost 6 bases, J lost 6 bases, and 17 bases lay in between. The CDR3 runs 14 residues. The CDR3, as DNA: TGTGCCAGCAGCTTACAGGGTCTAACGGCTGAAGCTTTCTTT. Its protein is CASSLQGLTAEAFF.

In this sample, this clonotype turned up many times. The chain recombines TRBV7-2 with TRBJ2-3; 7 nucleotides align to TRBD1. This CDR3 is 12 amino acids long. Trimming cost V 5 bases and J 9 bases; bases outside gene matches: 5. Germline V gene data show CDR1 as SGHTA and CDR2 as FQGNSA. CDR3 region: CASSKTGITQYF. The CDR3 DNA follows: TGTGCCAGCAGCAAGACAGGGATAACGCAGTATTTT.

This clonotype appeared many times. The rearrangement links TRBV7-9 to TRBJ2-5; TRBD1 agrees at 7 bases. The CDR3 has 12 amino acids. Germline values: CDR1 SEHNR, CDR2 FQNEAQ (reference sequence). V dropped 4 bases and J dropped 10; count of bases not matched to a gene: 6. This CDR3 reads CASSYLTGDQYF. The CDR3 DNA is TGTGCCAGCAGCTACCTCACAGGGGACCAGTACTTC.

This clonotype was picked up many times. This chain joins TRBV5-1 and TRBJ2-2; D is possibly TRBD1 (7 bases). Deletions cut 0 bases from V and 4 bases from J, with 13 bases between. CDR1 and CDR2 (germline): SGHRS, YFSETQ. The CDR3 extends over 16 amino acids. The CDR3 sequence is CASSLEQGGVTGELFF. CDR3 DNA: TGCGCCAGCAGCTTGGAGCAGGGGGGCGTCACCGGGGAGCTGTTTTTT.

In the case of this clonotype: This could be a read error, since a much larger clone is one nucleotide away. The chain joins TRBV5-1 to TRBJ2-7; the D is unclear. The ends were cut back, 4 bases at V and 2 bases at J, with 16 bases in the middle. This CDR3 has 15 amino acids. CDR1 and CDR2 (germline): SGHRS, YFSETQ. The CDR3 DNA reads TGCGCCAGCAGCGCGTTGACCTCAAGGGCCTACGAGCAGTACTTC. This codes for CASSALTSRAYEQYF.

This clonotype was detected a few times. The chain carries TRBV6-6 and TRBJ2-7, with D perhaps matching TRBD2 (6 bases). Germline V gene sequence: CDR1 MNHNY, CDR2 SVGAGI (reference sequence). Trimming removed 5 bases at V and 1 base at J, with 15 bases between. CDR3 length: 15 amino acids. Here the CDR3 DNA reads TGTGCCAGCAGTAGTGGGACTGGGGAGTCCTACGAGCAGTACTTC. It translates to CASSSGTGESYEQYF.

This chain connects TRBV9 to TRBJ2-3, with no clear D. The germline V gene has CDR1 SGDLS and CDR2 YYNGEE. The V and J ends lost 1 base and 5 bases respectively, with 8 bases between them. The CDR3 is 13 amino acids. CDR3 protein: CASSVRPGDTQYF. The CDR3 DNA reads as TGTGCCAGCAGCGTACGGCCAGGAGATACGCAGTATTTT.

Ten or more counts support this clonotype. The rearrangement links TRBV12-3 or TRBV12-4 to TRBJ1-1; 11 bases match TRBD1. The trim removed 6 bases at V and 4 bases at J, leaving 1 base unmatched. This CDR3 is 13 amino acids long. The CDR3 reads CASRGQGATEAFF. The CDR3 DNA sequence: TGTGCCAGCAGAGGACAGGGGGCCACTGAAGCTTTCTTT.

In this sample, this clonotype turned up many times. This chain's CDR3 is CASSLSGQSYEQYF. The CDR3 DNA is TGTGCCAGCAGCTTATCGGGACAAAGTTACGAGCAGTACTTC. The chain uses TRBV7-2 and TRBJ2-7, with D perhaps TRBD1 (6 bases). V was pared by 2 bases and J by 4 bases, with 12 bases between. CDR1 is SGHTA, CDR2 FQGNSA, per germline. The CDR3 has 14 amino acids.

The chain has TRBV29-1 and TRBJ1-1; D remains unclear. Germline V gene lookup returns CDR1 SQVTM and CDR2 ANQGSEA. This CDR3 is 15 amino acids long. Trimming took 2 bases from V and 3 from J, leaving 16 bases between them. The CDR3 loop is CSVEIPGKRDTEAFF. CDR3 sequence (DNA): TGCAGCGTTGAAATCCCCGGCAAAAGGGACACTGAAGCTTTCTTT.

At least ten counts were recorded for this clonotype. J is TRBJ2-7 and V is TRBV19; 12 bases line up with TRBD1. Trimming at V came to 3 bases and at J to 7 bases, leaving 4 bases not matched to a gene. The CDR3 consists of 14 residues. Per germline, CDR1 LNHDA and CDR2 SQIVND (reference sequence). CDR3 sequence: CASSMGQGALEQYF. The CDR3 DNA reads as TGTGCCAGTAGTATGGGACAGGGGGCATTGGAGCAGTACTTC.

The chain couples TRBV5-1 to TRBJ2-7; TRBD2 agrees at 10 bases. Per the germline V gene, CDR1 is SGHRS and CDR2 is YFSETQ. Losses at the gene ends were 4 bases for V and 9 bases for J; bases not matched to a gene: 13. The CDR3 runs to 15 residues. CDR3 coding DNA: TGCGCCAGCAGCCCCGGGACTAGCGCTTCTGCCGTGCAGTACTTC. Residues: CASSPGTSASAVQYF.

This clonotype showed up many times. V is TRBV12-3 or TRBV12-4 and J is TRBJ1-1; D remains unclear. There are 15 residues in the CDR3. V shed 7 bases and J shed 5 bases, with 20 bases lying between them. DNA of the CDR3: TGTGCCAGCACCATACTAGGCGGGGTGCGGACTGAAGCTTTCTTT. It translates to CASTILGGVRTEAFF.

This clonotype was seen at least ten times. The gene calls are TRBV7-2 and TRBJ2-7; the D gene is possibly TRBD1 (5 bases). CDR3 length equals 14 residues. V was trimmed by 5 bases and J by 0 bases, leaving 11 bases between them. CDR1 is SGHTA and CDR2 is FQGNSA in the germline V gene. The CDR3 DNA sequence: TGTGCCAGCAGCGGACATAAAACCTCCTACGAGCAGTACTTC. Amino acids: CASSGHKTSYEQYF.

This clonotype was observed at least ten times. The chain employs TRBV30 and TRBJ1-2; 8 bases fit TRBD1. Per germline, CDR1 GTSNPN and CDR2 SVGIG (reference sequence). The CDR3 loop spans 15 amino acids. Trimming removed 1 base from V and 4 bases from J; junction bases left unmatched: 8. The CDR3 region is CAWSGMGQEIYGYTF. CDR3 nucleotides: TGTGCCTGGAGTGGCATGGGACAGGAGATCTATGGCTACACCTTC.

This clonotype was counted many times. This chain links TRBV5-6 with TRBJ2-1; TRBD2 might be the D (6 bases). The CDR3 contains 14 residues. With 6 bases removed from V and 13 bases from J, the gap between germline ends came to 23 bases. CDR1 SGHDT and CDR2 YYEEEE come from the germline V gene. The CDR3, as DNA: TGTGCCAGCACCCCGACCGGGGGAGACTCCCCACAGTTCTTC. Protein sequence: CASTPTGGDSPQFF.

This clonotype has a count of ten or more. This chain joins TRBV7-9 and TRBJ2-1, with D unclear. CDR1 is SEHNR, CDR2 FQNEAQ, per germline (reference sequence). V lost 1 base and J lost 6, with 13 bases in between. This CDR3 is 15 amino acids long. CDR3 sequence: CASSLGRATGNEQFF. CDR3 in DNA: TGTGCCAGCAGCTTAGGACGGGCGACCGGCAATGAGCAGTTCTTC.

This clonotype was seen at least ten times. The rearrangement joins TRBV5-1 to TRBJ2-7; TRBD1 agrees at 7 bases. The ends lost 4 bases at V and 1 base at J; junction bases unmatched: 5. The CDR3 sequence is 14 residues long. Germline V CDR1 and CDR2: SGHRS, YFSETQ. The CDR3 coding sequence is TGCGCCAGCAGCCCCCGGACAGGTTCCTACGAGCAGTACTTC. Its translation: CASSPRTGSYEQYF.

This clonotype appeared many times. The chain uses TRBV4-2 and TRBJ1-1; D is unresolved. Per the germline V gene, CDR1 is LGHNA and CDR2 is YNFKEQ. Trimming took off 0 bases at V and 8 bases at J, with 10 bases between the two ends. This CDR3 is 13 amino acids long. Written as DNA, the CDR3 is TGTGCCAGCAGCCAAGACTCCCGCCTCGAAGCTTTCTTT. Its translation is CASSQDSRLEAFF.

This clonotype was picked up a small number of times. This chain uses TRBV5-1 with TRBJ2-1; a weak D match, TRBD1 (5 bases). Trimming took 7 bases from V and 0 from J, leaving 11 bases between them. The V gene's germline CDR1 is SGHRS and CDR2 YFSETQ. The CDR3 loop spans 14 amino acids. The CDR3 region is CASGAESSYNEQFF. As DNA, the CDR3 is TGCGCCAGCGGGGCTGAGAGCTCCTACAATGAGCAGTTCTTC.

The sample holds many counts of this clonotype. This rearrangement joins TRBV19 to TRBJ1-1; 7 bases fit TRBD1. CDR1 and CDR2 from the germline V gene are LNHDA and SQIVND (reference sequence). This CDR3 has 15 amino acids. The ends lost 4 bases at V and 3 bases at J; junction bases unmatched: 8. CDR3 amino acids: CASSRDRVLDTEAFF. Here the CDR3 DNA reads TGTGCCAGTAGTAGAGACAGGGTCCTGGACACTGAAGCTTTCTTT.